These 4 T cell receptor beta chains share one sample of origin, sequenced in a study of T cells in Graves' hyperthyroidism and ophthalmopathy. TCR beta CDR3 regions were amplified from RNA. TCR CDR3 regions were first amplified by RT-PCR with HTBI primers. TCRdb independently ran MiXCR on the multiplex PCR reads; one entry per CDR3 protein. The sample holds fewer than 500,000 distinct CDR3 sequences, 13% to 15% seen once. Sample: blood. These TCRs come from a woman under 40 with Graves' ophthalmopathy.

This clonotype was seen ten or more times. The CDR3 bases are TGCGCCAGCAGCTTGGAGGGGGAACAGACGAACACCGGGGAGCTGTTTTTT. Amino acids: CASSLEGEQTNTGELFF. The rearrangement uses TRBV5-1 and TRBJ2-2; TRBD1 might be the D (6 bases). The CDR3 contains 17 residues. Trimming pared 0 bases from V and 0 bases from J, leaving 12 bases between. Germline CDR1 and CDR2: SGHRS and YFSETQ.

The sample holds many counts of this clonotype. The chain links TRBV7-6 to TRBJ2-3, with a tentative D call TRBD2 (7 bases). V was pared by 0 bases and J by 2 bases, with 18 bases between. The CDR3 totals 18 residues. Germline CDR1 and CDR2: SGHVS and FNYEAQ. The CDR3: CASSLAGFGGGHTDTQYF. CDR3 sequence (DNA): TGTGCCAGCAGCTTAGCCGGCTTTGGCGGGGGACACACAGATACGCAGTATTTT.

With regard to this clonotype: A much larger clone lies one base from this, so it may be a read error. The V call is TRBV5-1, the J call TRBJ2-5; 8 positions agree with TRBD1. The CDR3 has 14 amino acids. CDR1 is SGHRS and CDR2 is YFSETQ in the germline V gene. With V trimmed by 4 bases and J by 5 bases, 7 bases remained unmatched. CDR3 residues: CASSEPGGAETQYF. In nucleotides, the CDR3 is TGCGCCAGCAGCGAACCAGGGGGCGCGGAGACCCAGTACTTC.

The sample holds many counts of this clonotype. As DNA, the CDR3 is TGCGCCAGCAGTTTAGATAGCTCCTACAATGAGCAGTTCTTC. Translating gives CASSLDSSYNEQFF. This chain uses TRBV10-1 with TRBJ2-1; D unresolved. CDR3 size: 14 residues. V was cut by 5 bases and J by 0 bases, with 8 bases left in between. Germline CDR1 reads WNHNN; CDR2 reads SYGVQD (reference sequence).